The present entry profiles one TCR beta chain with its context. Here immunoSEQ multiplex PCR was the method, and the copy in TCRdb shows in-frame clones only, minus some. Altogether tens of thousands of clones are present, almost 90% being singletons, with the ten largest covering just under 40%. CDR3 length: 15 amino acids. Germline V lookup: CDR1 SGHRS, CDR2 YFSETQ. The germline V and J ends were trimmed by 0 bases and 3 bases, with 13 bases remaining between them. This sample was included in a study of control samples from healthy donors and cancer patients. The clonotype originates from a man in his fifties or sixties with head and neck cancer. This chain joins TRBV5-1 and TRBJ2-7, with D perhaps TRBD1 (6 bases). Specimen: PBMCs. The CDR3 nucleotides are TGCGCCAGCAGCTTGGGGGGGCCGTGGGGCTACGAGCAGTACTTC. Translating it yields CASSLGGPWGYEQYF.